These 20 T cell receptor beta chains share one sample of origin, sequenced in a study of shared clonotypes between healthy human individuals. Only in-frame clones appear in the TCRdb table, and some are missing; sequencing was by immunoSEQ multiplex PCR. This table holds about 680,000 clones, about 80% found once. The sample consisted of memory CD4+ T cells sorted from blood. The sample's subset: CD45RA-negative fraction. The receptors shown here come from a woman aged 25 to 45 in good health.

The V and J genes are TRBV28 and TRBJ2-5, with D maybe TRBD2 (5 bases). The J call may be mistaken, given a closer DNA end match to TRBJ2-7. Germline V CDR1 and CDR2: MDHEN, SYDVKM. The CDR3 is made up of 14 amino acids. This CDR3 is CASSLSGRGYEQYF. The CDR3 nucleotides are TGTGCCAGCAGCTTAAGCGGCAGAGGGTACGAGCAGTACTTC.

On this clone: Other DNA sequences in the same sample also yield this CDR3. This chain uses TRBV2 with TRBJ2-5; 10 bases are shared with TRBD1. With 5 bases clipped from V and 1 base from J, the junction kept 1 base outside the gene matches. The CDR3 has 14 residues. Per germline, CDR1 SNHLY and CDR2 FYNNEI. CDR3: CASSRDRGQETQYF. CDR3 nucleotides: TGTGCCAGCAGTCGGGACAGGGGCCAAGAGACCCAGTACTTC.

This clone was recorded only once. The genes are TRBV7-2 and TRBJ1-2, with TRBD1 as a possible D gene (6 bases). The V gene lost 0 bases and the J gene lost 12 bases, with 20 bases spanning the gap. From germline, CDR1 is SGHTA and CDR2 FQGNSA. CDR3 length equals 15 residues. DNA of the CDR3: TGTGCCAGCAGCTTAGCAGGGGGGGGATTTAGGAAGAACACCTTC. Amino acids: CASSLAGGGFRKNTF.

This clone has at least ten counts. This chain uses TRBV15 with TRBJ2-7; D uncertain. Per the germline V gene, CDR1 is LNHNV and CDR2 is YYDKDF (reference sequence). Trimming stripped 0 bases from V and 2 bases from J, with 11 bases between. The CDR3 runs 15 residues. The CDR3 loop reads CATSRDSGRTYEQYF. CDR3 bases: TGTGCCACCAGCAGAGATAGTGGCAGGACCTACGAGCAGTACTTC.

The CDR3 DNA reads TGTGCCAGTCGGACCGACCATTTTAGGGGTCAGCCCCAGCATTTT. Its translation: CASRTDHFRGQPQHF. The chain employs TRBV19 and TRBJ1-5, with a weak D call TRBD1 (5 bases). Trimming left V 8 bases short and J 6 bases short, with 20 bases between. The CDR3 sequence is 15 residues long. Germline values: CDR1 LNHDA, CDR2 SQIVND (reference sequence).

This clone was seen only once. The rearrangement links TRBV6-6 to TRBJ2-3; D gene unclear. V shed 8 bases and J shed 6 bases, with 12 bases lying between them. Germline V lookup: CDR1 MNHNY, CDR2 SVGAGI (reference sequence). The CDR3 contains 12 residues. The CDR3 loop reads CASSESADTQYF. DNA for the CDR3: TGTGCCAGCTCAGAATCAGCGGATACGCAGTATTTT.

This chain links TRBV5-1 with TRBJ1-1; 7 positions match TRBD1. This CDR3 region has 14 residues. The J segment lost 4 bases and the V segment lost 4 bases, leaving 7 bases of the junction unmatched. The germline V gene encodes CDR1 SGHRS and CDR2 YFSETQ. The CDR3 here is CASSHRQGSTEAFF. CDR3 bases: TGCGCCAGCAGCCACCGACAGGGATCCACTGAAGCTTTCTTT.

The chain combines TRBV5-3 with TRBJ1-6; weak D call: TRBD1 (5 bases). TRBV5-3 is an open reading frame, and its role is uncertain. The V end lost 2 bases, the J end lost 10 bases, and 16 bases lay between the germline ends. The CDR3 has 15 residues. CDR3 loop: CARSFITGGESPLHF. CDR3 DNA sequence: TGTGCCAGAAGCTTCATCACGGGGGGTGAATCACCCCTCCACTTT.

The gene calls are TRBV5-1 and TRBJ2-3; D is possibly TRBD1 or TRBD2 (6 bases each). CDR1 SGHRS and CDR2 YFSETQ come from the germline V gene. The CDR3 has 13 amino acids. Trimming cost V 6 bases and J 5 bases, with 13 bases left between them. DNA for the CDR3: TGCGCCAGCAATCCGGGGGCAAAAGATACGCAGTATTTT. As protein: CASNPGAKDTQYF.

The V call is TRBV5-5, the J call TRBJ1-4, with D perhaps TRBD1 (5 bases). This CDR3 comprises 13 residues. The V and J ends lost 5 bases and 11 bases respectively, with 16 bases between them. From germline, CDR1 is SGHKS and CDR2 YYEKEE (reference sequence). The CDR3 coding sequence is TGTGCCAGCAGGTTCCGAGGCGGGGGGAAACTGTTTTTT. Amino acid sequence: CASRFRGGGKLFF. The whole variable domain, filled in from reference TRBV5-5 and TRBJ1-4, reads DAGVTQSPTHLIKTRGQQVTLRCSPISGHKSVSWYQQVLGQGPQFIFQYYEKEERGRGNFPDRFSARQFPNYSSELNVNALLLGDSALYLCASRFRGGGKLFFGSGTQLSVL.

This sequence joins TRBV6-1 and TRBJ2-7; 9 bases line up with TRBD1. There are 15 residues in the CDR3. The germline V gene has CDR1 MNHNS and CDR2 SASEGT. Losses at the gene ends were 8 bases for V and 4 bases for J; bases not matched to a gene: 12. This CDR3 is CASSPRGTGLYEQYF. The CDR3 DNA sequence: TGTGCCAGCTCCCCAAGAGGGACAGGGCTGTACGAGCAGTACTTC.

This CDR3 reads CASSPHRSGNTIYF. The CDR3 coding sequence is TGTGCCAGCAGTCCCCATCGTTCGGGAAACACCATATATTTT. The V call is TRBV28, the J call TRBJ1-3; D gene ambiguous. This CDR3 has 14 residues. Trimming removed 5 bases from V and 4 bases from J, with 12 bases in between. Germline V gene lookup returns CDR1 MDHEN and CDR2 SYDVKM.

The rearrangement uses TRBV2 and TRBJ2-5, with D hard to call. V was cut by 4 bases and J by 5 bases, with 8 bases left in between. Germline V CDR1 and CDR2: SNHLY, FYNNEI. This CDR3 has 12 residues. This CDR3 is CASSVGSETQYF. The CDR3 nucleotides are TGTGCCAGCAGTGTGGGATCCGAGACCCAGTACTTC.

This clone was counted once. The rearrangement uses TRBV5-1 and TRBJ2-1; tentative D call: TRBD2 (5 bases). Trimming shortened V by 2 bases and J by 7 bases, and 16 bases separated the two germline ends. The CDR3 totals 15 residues. CDR1 is SGHRS and CDR2 is YFSETQ in the germline V gene. The DNA of the CDR3 is TGCGCCAGCAGCTTCGGGGATAGGGATAAAAATGAGCAGTTCTTC. This codes for CASSFGDRDKNEQFF.

V usage is TRBV28 and J usage is TRBJ1-2; D unclear. The CDR3 is made up of 15 amino acids. Trimming left V 2 bases short and J 4 bases short, with 14 bases between. Germline V lookup: CDR1 MDHEN, CDR2 SYDVKM. CDR3 bases: TGTGCCAGCAGTTTAAGCCCCCTGATTGGCTATGGCTACACCTTC. Residues: CASSLSPLIGYGYTF.

The V and J genes are TRBV11-2 and TRBJ2-7; D possibly corresponds to TRBD1 (6 bases). Trimming cost V 4 bases and J 2 bases, with 12 bases left between them. The CDR3 runs 14 residues. Per the germline V gene, CDR1 is SGHAT and CDR2 is FQNNGV. The CDR3 sequence: CASSYYDRTYEQYF. The CDR3 DNA is TGTGCCAGCAGCTACTACGACAGGACCTACGAGCAGTACTTC. The variable domain in full, with the rest retrieved from reference TRBV11-2 and TRBJ2-7, is EAGVAQSPRYKIIEKRQSVAFWCNPISGHATLYWYQQILGQGPKLLIQFQNNGVVDDSQLPKDRFSAERLKGVDSTLKIQPAKLEDSAVYLCASSYYDRTYEQYFGPGTRLTVT.

In regard to this clone: One junction end disagrees with the germline gene, perhaps due to a read error. The V call is TRBV14, the J call TRBJ1-1; 11 nucleotides match TRBD1. CDR3 length: 15 residues. Germline lookup yields CDR1 SGHDN and CDR2 FVKESK. In DNA, the CDR3 is TGTGCCAGCAACCAACCGGGACAGGGGGGGACTGAAGCTTTCTTT. This codes for CASNQPGQGGTEAFF. The full variable domain, in which reference TRBV14 and TRBJ1-1 provide the parts outside the CDR3, is EAGVTQFPSHSVIEKGQTVTLRCDPISGHDNLYWYRRVMGKEIKFLLHFVKESKQDESGMPNNRFLAERTGGTYSTLKVQPAELEDSGVYFCASNQPGQGGTEAFFGQGTRLTVV.

This chain uses TRBV5-1 with TRBJ1-2, with 8 bases that match TRBD1. Unmatched junction bases numbered 3, after V lost 5 bases and J lost 0 bases. Germline V gives CDR1 SGHRS, CDR2 YFSETQ. The CDR3 extends over 14 amino acids. CDR3 amino acids: CASRTGESNYGYTF. Here the CDR3 DNA reads TGCGCCAGCAGGACAGGGGAATCTAACTATGGCTACACCTTC.

This clone was picked up one time. A read error may explain this, as a much larger clone is one base away. The chain recombines TRBV6-4 with TRBJ2-3; D is ambiguous. The germline V gene encodes CDR1 MRHNA and CDR2 SNTAGT. The CDR3 spans 11 residues. V was trimmed by 5 bases and J by 5 bases, leaving 5 bases between them. The CDR3: CASSYGDTQYF. For the CDR3, the DNA is TGTGCCAGCAGTTACGGAGATACGCAGTATTTT.

A word on this clone: Other DNA sequences in the sample encode the same CDR3. The J gene is TRBJ2-1, the V gene TRBV28; D uncertain. This CDR3 spans 11 amino acids. V was shortened by 3 bases and J by 8 bases, with 5 bases between the two germline ends. Per the germline V gene, CDR1 is MDHEN and CDR2 is SYDVKM. CDR3 protein: CASSFFHEQFF. The CDR3, as DNA: TGTGCCAGCAGTTTCTTCCATGAGCAGTTCTTC.